A selection of T cell receptor beta chains follows, all from one sample in a study of blood T cell repertoires in COVID-19. Here immunoSEQ multiplex PCR was the method, and the copy in TCRdb shows in-frame clones only, minus some. The table shows approximately 240,000 clones, with roughly 84% occurring only once. Material: peripheral blood. The receptor set was obtained from a woman in her sixties with acute or convalescent COVID-19. Both conserved end residues are part of each CDR3. The D gene is left open where the match is weak. The size entry is marked missing in some rows and otherwise reads once, few, many or a size class.

d_call: TRBD1; j_call: TRBJ1-2; v_call: TRBV7-2; clone_size: NA; cdr3_aa: CASSRTGTNYGYTF; cdr3_nt: TGTGCCAGCAGCCGGACAGGAACTAACTATGGCTACACCTTC
d_call: NA; j_call: TRBJ2-7; v_call: TRBV29-1; clone_size: NA; cdr3_aa: CSVETGSSYEQYF; cdr3_nt: TGCAGCGTTGAAACGGGAAGCTCCTACGAGCAGTACTTC
d_call: NA; j_call: TRBJ2-7; v_call: TRBV6-1; clone_size: NA; cdr3_aa: CASSETRGGQYF; cdr3_nt: TGTGCCAGCAGTGAAACACGGGGAGGGCAGTACTTC
d_call: TRBD2; j_call: TRBJ2-3; v_call: TRBV20-1; clone_size: NA; cdr3_aa: CSASSGGAPNTQYF; cdr3_nt: TGCAGTGCTAGTAGCGGGGGGGCCCCCAATACGCAGTATTTT
d_call: TRBD1; j_call: TRBJ2-3; v_call: TRBV11-2; clone_size: few; cdr3_aa: CASSKTIVGGSTDTQYF; cdr3_nt: TGTGCCAGCAGCAAGACCATCGTAGGGGGCAGCACAGATACGCAGTATTTT
d_call: NA; j_call: TRBJ1-1; v_call: TRBV18; clone_size: NA; cdr3_aa: CASSPRSRDTEAFF; cdr3_nt: TGTGCCAGCTCACCCCGGTCCAGGGACACTGAAGCTTTCTTT
d_call: TRBD1; j_call: TRBJ1-2; v_call: TRBV9; clone_size: NA; cdr3_aa: CASSTTGRQYGYTF; cdr3_nt: TGTGCCAGCAGCACGACAGGGAGGCAGTATGGCTACACCTTC
d_call: NA; j_call: TRBJ2-2; v_call: TRBV7-6; clone_size: once; cdr3_aa: CASSPGFGGSRTGELFF; cdr3_nt: TGTGCCAGCAGTCCTGGGTTCGGGGGTTCTAGGACCGGGGAGCTGTTTTTT
d_call: NA; j_call: TRBJ2-7; v_call: TRBV11-2; clone_size: NA; cdr3_aa: CASSLAGNGYEQYF; cdr3_nt: TGTGCCAGCAGCTTAGCAGGGAATGGGTACGAGCAGTACTTC
d_call: TRBD1; j_call: TRBJ1-2; v_call: TRBV9; clone_size: NA; cdr3_aa: CASSVGQGTNYGYTF; cdr3_nt: TGTGCCAGCAGCGTAGGACAGGGGACAAACTATGGCTACACCTTC
d_call: NA; j_call: TRBJ1-2; v_call: TRBV27; clone_size: NA; cdr3_aa: CASSLRFQGYGYTF; cdr3_nt: TGTGCCAGCAGTTTAAGGTTTCAGGGATATGGCTACACCTTC
d_call: TRBD1; j_call: TRBJ1-2; v_call: TRBV5-1; clone_size: NA; cdr3_aa: CASSLAQGTDGYTF; cdr3_nt: TGCGCCAGCAGCTTGGCGCAGGGGACAGATGGCTACACCTTC
d_call: TRBD2; j_call: TRBJ2-5; v_call: TRBV6-2/TRBV6-3; clone_size: NA; cdr3_aa: CASSYSNGGETQYF; cdr3_nt: TGTGCCAGCAGTTACTCCAACGGGGGGGAGACCCAGTACTTC
d_call: NA; j_call: TRBJ2-1; v_call: TRBV11-2; clone_size: NA; cdr3_aa: CASSLNRVNNEQFF; cdr3_nt: TGTGCCAGCAGCCTAAACCGGGTTAACAATGAGCAGTTCTTC
d_call: TRBD1; j_call: TRBJ1-2; v_call: TRBV20-1; clone_size: few; cdr3_aa: CSASGGSGTGGAGYTF; cdr3_nt: TGCAGTGCTAGTGGGGGATCCGGGACAGGGGGTGCTGGCTACACCTTC
d_call: NA; j_call: TRBJ1-2; v_call: TRBV19; clone_size: NA; cdr3_aa: CASSISGTMGVGYGGYTF; cdr3_nt: TGTGCCAGTAGTATATCCGGAACAATGGGAGTCGGGTATGGGGGCTACACCTTC
d_call: NA; j_call: TRBJ2-1; v_call: TRBV20-1; clone_size: once; cdr3_aa: CSASMASNEQFF; cdr3_nt: TGCAGTGCTAGTATGGCATCCAATGAGCAGTTCTTC
d_call: NA; j_call: TRBJ1-1; v_call: TRBV15; clone_size: NA; cdr3_aa: CATSREGPGLGTEAFF; cdr3_nt: TGTGCCACCAGCAGAGAAGGACCGGGGTTGGGCACTGAAGCTTTCTTT
d_call: NA; j_call: TRBJ2-5; v_call: TRBV6-5; clone_size: NA; cdr3_aa: CASMRYQETQYF; cdr3_nt: TGTGCCAGCATGCGATACCAAGAGACCCAGTACTTC
d_call: NA; j_call: TRBJ2-2; v_call: TRBV4-2; clone_size: NA; cdr3_aa: CASSQDRNTGELFF; cdr3_nt: TGTGCCAGCAGCCAAGATAGAAACACCGGGGAGCTGTTTTTT